The clone carrying this T cell receptor (beta chain) has a count of ten or more. With 6 bases clipped from V and 8 bases from J, the junction kept 8 bases outside the gene matches. This CDR3 is built from 14 residues. TCRdb processed the RT-PCR reads anew with MiXCR; each CDR3 protein has one entry. The table lists approximately 170,000 distinct CDR3 sequences, approximately 28% of them singletons. The data belong to a study of patients and donors after allogeneic stem cell transplantation. The receptor's source is a human donor who was either an allogeneic HSCT recipient or a stem cell or donor lymphocyte infusion donor (not recorded which). It is not recorded whose cells these are; they may come from a transplant donor. The V call is TRBV12-3 or TRBV12-4, the J call TRBJ1-2; the match to TRBD1 covers 11 bases. Sequencing was done on a sample of blood, either unsorted or a sorted T cell fraction (not recorded which). CDR3 loop: CASRDRDRGRGYTF. CDR3 nucleotide sequence: TGTGCCAGCAGGGATCGGGACAGGGGGAGAGGCTACACCTTC.